One sample yielded the 3 T cell receptor beta chains listed below, sequenced in a study of OX40 agonist ivuxolimab in advanced cancers. The repertoire was sequenced with immunoSEQ multiplex PCR; TCRdb's copy has only in-frame clones and lacks some. The sample has 98,000 or so clones, approximately 90% seen once. The input for sequencing was CD4+ or CD8+ T cells sorted from blood, taken in a trial of the OX40 agonist ivuxolimab. The source is an adult with an advanced solid tumor such as melanoma, head and neck, liver or kidney cancer.

The V and J genes are TRBV29-1 and TRBJ1-2; D is possibly TRBD1 (6 bases). Germline V gene data show CDR1 as SQVTM and CDR2 as ANQGSEA. V gave up 5 bases and J gave up 4 bases, with 17 bases separating them. This CDR3 is built from 14 residues. The CDR3 here is CSVNPTGTGYGYTF. For the CDR3, the DNA is TGCAGCGTTAATCCAACAGGGACTGGCTATGGCTACACCTTC.

The chain is built from TRBV19 and TRBJ1-2; D unclear. V shed 7 bases and J shed 8 bases, with 17 bases lying between them. CDR1 and CDR2 from the germline V gene are LNHDA and SQIVND (reference sequence). The CDR3 is 13 amino acids. CDR3 amino acids: CASMDGSVFGYTF. The CDR3 coding sequence is TGTGCCAGTATGGACGGTTCTGTCTTCGGCTACACCTTC.

The chain links TRBV15 to TRBJ2-1; 9 bases fit TRBD1. Germline CDR1 reads LNHNV; CDR2 reads YYDKDF (reference sequence). Trimming cost V 8 bases and J 4 bases; bases outside gene matches: 6. The length of the CDR3 is 14 residues. CDR3 nucleotides: TGTGCCACCCACGGGACAGGGCATTACAATGAGCAGTTCTTC. This codes for CATHGTGHYNEQFF.